The source of this TCR beta chain is a study of cytomegalovirus exposure and HLA in healthy donors. PCR amplification relied on 60 Vbeta primers (plus 13 Jbeta primers). TCRdb's copy holds only in-frame clones and misses some; the assay was immunoSEQ multiplex PCR. The table includes approximately 150,000 clones, around 78% detected once. A remark on this clone: Its target is not known.

Broader study findings: Later analysis reportedly placed an Asian-associated ancestry cluster below the roughly 680-donor mean in N-insertions. Researchers reportedly found TCR beta sequences accurately predicted most subjects' HLA-A and HLA-B alleles.

This clonotype was sampled from a woman between 40 and 50 years old in good health and CMV-seropositive. Sequencing was performed on PBMCs.

The CDR3 here is CASSLFISTDTQYF. The CDR3 region has the DNA TGTGCCAGCAGCTTATTTATTTCCACAGATACGCAGTATTTT. The chain recombines TRBV7-9 with TRBJ2-3; the D is unclear. Germline loops: CDR1 SEHNR, CDR2 FQNEAQ (reference sequence). V was pared by 2 bases and J by 2 bases, with 8 bases between. The CDR3 loop spans 14 amino acids.